These 21 T cell receptor beta chains were all obtained from the same sample, sequenced in a study of T cell changes during pregnancy in multiple sclerosis. Assay used: immunoSEQ multiplex PCR; TCRdb lists only in-frame clones, some missing. The sample has fewer than 12,000 clones, 85% to 90% seen once. The sequences come from CD8+ T cells from peripheral blood mononuclear cells, collected in the first trimester of pregnancy. The receptors here all came from a female donor in good health, enrolled as a control in a pregnancy study.

The gene calls are TRBV2 and TRBJ2-7; D perhaps matches TRBD1 (7 bases). The germline gives CDR1 SNHLY, CDR2 FYNNEI. Trimming stripped 8 bases from V and 3 bases from J, with 14 bases between. This CDR3 is built from 13 residues. The CDR3 region is CASRGQGGYEQYF. CDR3 sequence (DNA): TGTGCCAGCCGCGGGCAGGGGGGCTACGAGCAGTACTTC.

V is TRBV30 and J is TRBJ1-2; 10 bases align to TRBD1. CDR1 and CDR2 from the germline V gene are GTSNPN and SVGIG (reference sequence). V shed 8 bases and J 6 bases; nucleotides not matched to a gene: 12. This CDR3 region has 14 residues. CDR3 DNA sequence: TGTGCCGGGTTTCCAATAGGGACAGGGGATGGCTACACCTTC. Its protein is CAGFPIGTGDGYTF.

This clone is classed as medium-sized. V and J are TRBV6-1 and TRBJ2-6; 10 bases are a match to TRBD1. The J segment lost 0 bases and the V segment lost 4 bases, leaving 0 bases of the junction unmatched. The germline V gene has CDR1 MNHNS and CDR2 SASEGT. The CDR3 is 16 amino acids. The CDR3, as DNA: TGTGCCAGCAGTGGGACAGGGGGCTCTGGGGCCAACGTCCTGACTTTC. The encoded protein is CASSGTGGSGANVLTF.

This clone was detected only once. The rearrangement links TRBV28 to TRBJ2-6, with TRBD1 matching 7 bases. V lost 2 bases, J lost 0 bases, and 10 bases stayed unmatched. This CDR3 spans 19 amino acids. Germline CDR1 reads MDHEN; CDR2 reads SYDVKM. The CDR3 sequence is CASSLVPQGVHSGANVLTF. The DNA for the CDR3 is TGTGCCAGCAGTTTAGTCCCCCAGGGGGTACACTCTGGGGCCAACGTCCTGACTTTC.

The V call is TRBV9, the J call TRBJ2-3; possible D gene TRBD2, 5 bases. The CDR3 spans 14 residues. Trimming stripped 4 bases from V and 3 bases from J, with 12 bases between. Germline V gene sequence: CDR1 SGDLS, CDR2 YYNGEE. The CDR3 nucleotides read TGTGCCAGCAGCTCGGACTTGCCGACAGATACGCAGTATTTT. Translating gives CASSSDLPTDTQYF.

The rearrangement links TRBV2 to TRBJ2-1; TRBD1 aligns across 7 bases. The length of the CDR3 is 15 residues. V was pared by 1 base and J by 1 base, with 1 base of the junction left unmatched. Germline V CDR1 and CDR2: SNHLY, FYNNEI. CDR3 protein: CASSEEGQSYNEQFF. DNA of the CDR3: TGTGCCAGCAGTGAAGAGGGACAGTCCTACAATGAGCAGTTCTTC. Full variable domain (missing parts from reference TRBV2 and TRBJ2-1): EPEVTQTPSHQVTQMGQEVILRCVPISNHLYFYWYRQILGQKVEFLVSFYNNEISEKSEIFDDQFSVERPDGSNFTLKIRSTKLEDSAMYFCASSEEGQSYNEQFFGPGTRLTVL.

This CDR3 reads CASSLTGGTGELFF. In DNA, the CDR3 is TGTGCCAGCAGTCTGACAGGGGGCACCGGGGAGCTGTTTTTT. V usage is TRBV28 and J usage is TRBJ2-2; 9 nucleotides align to TRBD1. Germline loops: CDR1 MDHEN, CDR2 SYDVKM. Germline trimming cut 5 bases from V and 4 bases from J; bases unmatched to any gene: 2. The CDR3 has 14 amino acids. The whole variable domain, remainder taken from reference TRBV28 and TRBJ2-2, is DVKVTQSSRYLVKRTGEKVFLECVQDMDHENMFWYRQDPGLGLRLIYFSYDVKMKEKGDIPEGYSVSREKKERFSLILESASTNQTSMYLCASSLTGGTGELFFGEGSRLTVL.

The genes are TRBV4-3 and TRBJ2-5; 8 bases agree with TRBD1. The last part of the DNA fits TRBJ2-7 better; the J call may be wrong. CDR1 LGHNA and CDR2 YSLEER come from the germline V gene. There are 15 residues in the CDR3. CDR3 nucleotide sequence: TGCGCCAGCAGCCAAGGGACAGGGTGGGACTACGAGCAGTACTTC. Its translation is CASSQGTGWDYEQYF.

The CDR3 sequence: CASTGQDYGYTF. CDR3 bases: TGTGCCAGCACAGGACAGGACTATGGCTACACCTTC. This chain uses TRBV9 with TRBJ1-2; 7 positions agree with TRBD1. The CDR3 runs to 12 residues. The junction had 2 bases not matched to a gene; V was cut back by 6 bases and J by 3 bases. The germline V gene has CDR1 SGDLS and CDR2 YYNGEE.

This chain links TRBV7-7 with TRBJ2-1; D might be TRBD1 (7 bases). CDR1 and CDR2 from the germline V gene are SSHAT and FNYEAQ (reference sequence). The length of the CDR3 is 17 residues. The V and J ends lost 1 base and 3 bases respectively, with 16 bases between them. The DNA for the CDR3 is TGTGCCAGCAGCTTAGGCCCCAGGGGGGTAGACTACAATGAGCAGTTCTTC. It yields the protein CASSLGPRGVDYNEQFF.

This rearrangement joins TRBV4-1 to TRBJ2-4; 7 positions agree with TRBD2. With 0 bases clipped from V and 3 bases from J, the junction kept 5 bases outside the gene matches. Germline CDR1 and CDR2: MGHRA and YSYEKL. The CDR3 has 16 residues. The CDR3 DNA sequence: TGCGCCAGCAGCCAAGAGGGAGGGTCGGGCAAAAACATTCAGTACTTC. Translation gives CASSQEGGSGKNIQYF.

The sample holds one count of this clone. V gene TRBV5-6 combines with J gene TRBJ2-5, with D uncertain. The J call may not be correct, given that the DNA end is closer to TRBJ2-7. CDR1 and CDR2 from the germline V gene are SGHDT and YYEEEE. This CDR3 region has 13 residues. CDR3 DNA sequence: TGTGCCAGCAGCTTGGACCGAGTCTACGAGCAGTACTTC. Translated, it gives CASSLDRVYEQYF.

The chain carries TRBV6-5 and TRBJ1-5; TRBD1 matches 7 bases. With 4 bases clipped from V and 6 bases from J, the junction kept 9 bases outside the gene matches. Germline V CDR1 and CDR2: MNHEY, SVGAGI. CDR3 length: 15 amino acids. Here the CDR3 reads CASSSLQGRTQPQHF. The CDR3 DNA sequence: TGTGCCAGCAGTTCCCTACAGGGGAGAACTCAGCCCCAGCATTTT.

V gene TRBV25-1 combines with J gene TRBJ1-1; D is perhaps TRBD1 (5 bases). Germline CDR1 MGHDK, CDR2 SYGVNS. The CDR3 spans 14 residues. V lost 4 bases and J lost 1, with 10 bases in between. In DNA form, the CDR3 reads TGTGCCAGCAGTGCCAGACAGCAGAACACTGAAGCTTTCTTT. This sequence encodes CASSARQQNTEAFF. The whole variable domain, filled in from reference TRBV25-1 and TRBJ1-1, reads EADIYQTPRYLVIGTGKKITLECSQTMGHDKMYWYQQDPGMELHLIHYSYGVNSTEKGDLSSESTVSRIRTEHFPLTLESARPSHTSQYLCASSARQQNTEAFFGQGTRLTVV.

This rearrangement joins TRBV7-9 to TRBJ1-4; TRBD1 matches at 8 bases. CDR3 length equals 15 residues. The germline V gene encodes CDR1 SEHNR and CDR2 FQNEAQ (reference sequence). V trimming: 1 base; J trimming: 5 bases; junction bases outside the gene matches: 3. The CDR3 spells CASSLVQGANEKLFF. CDR3 coding DNA: TGTGCCAGCAGCTTAGTTCAGGGGGCGAATGAAAAACTGTTTTTT. Full variable domain (outside the CDR3, taken from reference TRBV7-9 and TRBJ1-4): DTGVSQNPRHKITKRGQNVTFRCDPISEHNRLYWYRQTLGQGPEFLTYFQNEAQLEKSRLLSDRFSAERPKGSFSTLEIQRTEQGDSAMYLCASSLVQGANEKLFFGSGTQLSVL.

The chain uses TRBV19 and TRBJ2-5; 10 nucleotides match TRBD1. V lost 4 bases and J lost 5; bases outside the gene matches: 7. In germline, CDR1 is LNHDA, CDR2 SQIVND (reference sequence). There are 15 residues in the CDR3. CDR3 DNA sequence: TGTGCCAGTAGTAGAGGGACAGGGGTCGGGGAGACCCAGTACTTC. It codes for CASSRGTGVGETQYF.

J is TRBJ2-3 and V is TRBV4-3; 11 bases map to TRBD2. V dropped 4 bases and J dropped 5; count of bases not matched to a gene: 11. CDR1 and CDR2 from the germline V gene are LGHNA and YSLEER. CDR3 size: 17 residues. The CDR3 bases are TGCGCCAGCAGCCGGAAGGTACTAGCGGGGGACAGAGATACGCAGTATTTT. It translates to CASSRKVLAGDRDTQYF.

Points on this clone: A read error may explain this, as a much larger clone is one base away. This chain links TRBV4-2 with TRBJ2-5; 9 bases line up with TRBD2. Germline trimming cut 0 bases from V and 1 base from J; bases unmatched to any gene: 0. Germline CDR1 reads LGHNA; CDR2 reads YNFKEQ. CDR3 size: 15 residues. The CDR3 reads CASSQERGGQETQYF. The CDR3 DNA reads TGTGCCAGCAGCCAAGAGCGGGGGGGCCAAGAGACCCAGTACTTC.

The rearrangement uses TRBV11-3 and TRBJ2-7; perhaps TRBD1 as D (6 bases). Germline V gives CDR1 SGHNT, CDR2 YENEEA. The CDR3 is 13 residues long. V lost 3 bases and J 3 bases, leaving 9 bases between the germline ends. The CDR3 region is CASSLRQDYEQYF. CDR3 sequence (DNA): TGTGCCAGCAGCTTGCGACAGGACTACGAGCAGTACTTC.

This clone was seen once. The chain combines TRBV29-1 with TRBJ1-2; the match to TRBD1 covers 7 bases. Germline loops: CDR1 SQVTM, CDR2 ANQGSEA. The CDR3 runs to 14 residues. V dropped 1 base and J dropped 4; count of bases not matched to a gene: 6. CDR3: CSVEGQTGTYGYTF. The DNA for the CDR3 is TGCAGCGTTGAAGGGCAGACAGGGACCTATGGCTACACCTTC.

With regard to this clone: This sample also contains other DNA sequences that code for the same CDR3. The chain is built from TRBV7-2 and TRBJ1-1; 7 nucleotides line up with TRBD1. The V and J ends lost 5 bases and 1 base, in that order; junction bases with no gene match: 4. This CDR3 is built from 14 residues. Germline loops: CDR1 SGHTA, CDR2 FQGNSA. This CDR3 is CASSPGGWNTEAFF. The CDR3 DNA reads TGTGCCAGCAGCCCAGGGGGGTGGAACACTGAAGCTTTCTTT.